These 9 T cell receptor beta chains came from one sample sequenced in a study of tissue T cells after allogeneic stem cell transplantation. Adult allogeneic hematopoietic cell transplant recipients with steroid-refractory graft-versus-host disease were prospectively enrolled for research autopsy. Measured with immunoSEQ multiplex PCR; TCRdb has only the in-frame clones, and not every one. The sample contains 3,300 or so clones, roughly 76% of which appear only once. The sequencing used small intestine tissue, collected at autopsy. These receptors were collected from a male patient aged 60 or over with steroid-refractory graft-versus-host disease after an allogeneic stem cell transplant. Some T cells may be graft donor cells.

This chain links TRBV9 with TRBJ2-3; D gene ambiguous. Trimming took 3 bases from V and 0 from J, leaving 11 bases between them. This CDR3 region has 15 residues. The germline gives CDR1 SGDLS, CDR2 YYNGEE. The CDR3 nucleotides read TGTGCCAGCAGCGCCACCATTGCTAGCACAGATACGCAGTATTTT. This codes for CASSATIASTDTQYF.

This clone was found a few times. The V gene is TRBV6-2 or TRBV6-3, the J gene TRBJ1-1; perhaps TRBD1 as D (6 bases). Per germline, CDR1 MNHEY and CDR2 SVGEGT. CDR3 size: 15 residues. The V gene lost 6 bases and the J gene lost 4 bases, with 18 bases spanning the gap. The CDR3 DNA is TGTGCCAGCAGCCGTACAGGGCGAGGGGGCACTGAAGCTTTCTTT. Its protein is CASSRTGRGGTEAFF.

CDR3 nucleotide sequence: TGTGCCAGCAGCCAAGATCGCCTTAACGAGCAGTACTTC. Protein product: CASSQDRLNEQYF. This chain connects TRBV14 to TRBJ2-7; no firm D call. V was shortened by 0 bases and J by 5 bases, with 8 bases between the two germline ends. The CDR3 has 13 amino acids. CDR1 and CDR2 (germline): SGHDN, FVKESK. Full variable domain (outside the CDR3, taken from reference TRBV14 and TRBJ2-7): EAGVTQFPSHSVIEKGQTVTLRCDPISGHDNLYWYRRVMGKEIKFLLHFVKESKQDESGMPNNRFLAERTGGTYSTLKVQPAELEDSGVYFCASSQDRLNEQYFGPGTRLTVT.

The J gene is TRBJ2-7, the V gene TRBV6-5; TRBD1 is a possible D gene (6 bases). This CDR3 comprises 13 residues. Trimming shortened V by 5 bases and J by 7 bases, and 15 bases separated the two germline ends. CDR1 is MNHEY, CDR2 SVGAGI, per germline. This chain's CDR3 is CASSMNRAWEQYF. CDR3 DNA sequence: TGTGCCAGCAGTATGAACAGGGCGTGGGAGCAGTACTTC.

The chain recombines TRBV7-2 with TRBJ2-7; 8 positions agree with TRBD2. V trimming: 5 bases; J trimming: 0 bases; junction bases outside the gene matches: 6. The CDR3 runs to 15 residues. Germline assignment: CDR1 SGHTA and CDR2 FQGNSA. The chain's CDR3 is CASSPIAGSSYEQYF. The CDR3 DNA is TGTGCCAGCAGCCCTATAGCGGGAAGCTCCTACGAGCAGTACTTC.

The DNA of the CDR3 is TGTGCCAGCAGTACCCTCGACGGCAATCAGCCCCAGCATTTT. This encodes CASSTLDGNQPQHF. This chain connects TRBV6-2 or TRBV6-3 to TRBJ1-5; D remains unclear. V lost 5 bases and J lost 2, with 10 bases in between. The CDR3 is 14 residues long. Germline CDR1 is MNHEY and CDR2 is SVGEGT.

V gene TRBV4-2 combines with J gene TRBJ1-2, with D tentatively TRBD1 (5 bases). V was clipped by 0 bases and J by 0 bases, with 14 bases between them. Germline-derived CDR1 and CDR2 are LGHNA and YNFKEQ. The CDR3 has 17 residues. Here the CDR3 DNA reads TGTGCCAGCAGCCAAGATCGGAGGGGTACGGCTAACTATGGCTACACCTTC. It is translated as CASSQDRRGTANYGYTF.

The chain couples TRBV19 to TRBJ1-4, with TRBD1 as a possible D gene (5 bases). The length of the CDR3 is 18 residues. From germline, CDR1 is LNHDA and CDR2 SQIVND (reference sequence). V was shortened by 6 bases and J by 2 bases, with 22 bases between the two germline ends. The CDR3 nucleotides are TGTGCCAGTAGCGCGGGGGGATTTTTGTCGGGCACTAATGAAAAACTGTTTTTT. The encoded protein is CASSAGGFLSGTNEKLFF.

CDR3 amino acids: CASSIGTENEKLFF. The CDR3 DNA reads TGTGCCAGTAGTATCGGGACGGAGAATGAAAAACTGTTTTTT. The V call is TRBV19, the J call TRBJ1-4, with a possible D match to TRBD1 (5 bases). CDR1 is LNHDA and CDR2 is SQIVND in the germline V gene (reference sequence). This CDR3 has 14 amino acids. With 3 bases removed from V and 5 bases from J, the gap between germline ends came to 10 bases.